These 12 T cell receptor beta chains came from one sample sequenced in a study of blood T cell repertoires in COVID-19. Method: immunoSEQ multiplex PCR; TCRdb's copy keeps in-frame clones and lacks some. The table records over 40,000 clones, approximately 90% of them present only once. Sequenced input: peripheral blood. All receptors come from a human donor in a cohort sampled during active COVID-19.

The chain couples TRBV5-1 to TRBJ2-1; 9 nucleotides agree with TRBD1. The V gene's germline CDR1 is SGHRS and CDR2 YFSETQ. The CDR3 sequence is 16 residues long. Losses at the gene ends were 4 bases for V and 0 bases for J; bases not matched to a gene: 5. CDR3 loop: CASSRDREGSYNEQFF. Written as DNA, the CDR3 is TGCGCCAGCAGCCGGGACAGGGAAGGCTCCTACAATGAGCAGTTCTTC.

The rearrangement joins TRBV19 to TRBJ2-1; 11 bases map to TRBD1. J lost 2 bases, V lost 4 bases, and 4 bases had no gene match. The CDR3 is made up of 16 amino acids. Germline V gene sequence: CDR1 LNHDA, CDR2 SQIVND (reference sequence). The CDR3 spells CASSTMGQGAYNEQFF. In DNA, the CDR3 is TGTGCCAGTAGTACCATGGGACAGGGGGCCTACAATGAGCAGTTCTTC.

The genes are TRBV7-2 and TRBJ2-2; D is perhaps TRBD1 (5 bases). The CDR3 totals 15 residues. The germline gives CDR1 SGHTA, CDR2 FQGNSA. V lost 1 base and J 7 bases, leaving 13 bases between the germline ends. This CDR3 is CASSLVGRVGGELFF. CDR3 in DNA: TGTGCCAGCAGCTTAGTCGGCAGGGTCGGCGGGGAGCTGTTTTTT.

The CDR3 DNA follows: TGTGCCAGCGAGACTAGCGGGAGAGGCGAGCAGTACTTC. This encodes CASETSGRGEQYF. The rearrangement uses TRBV19 and TRBJ2-7; 12 bases fit TRBD2. Germline CDR1 is LNHDA and CDR2 is SQIVND (reference sequence). This CDR3 has 13 amino acids. V was clipped by 9 bases and J by 6 bases; unmatched bases: 6.

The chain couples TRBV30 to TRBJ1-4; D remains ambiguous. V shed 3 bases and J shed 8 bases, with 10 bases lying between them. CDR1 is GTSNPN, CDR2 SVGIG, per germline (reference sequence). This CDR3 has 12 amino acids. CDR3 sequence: CAWRMIGEKLFF. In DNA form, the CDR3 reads TGTGCCTGGAGGATGATCGGGGAAAAACTGTTTTTT. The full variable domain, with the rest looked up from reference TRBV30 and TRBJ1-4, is SQTIHQWPATLVQPVGSPLSLECTVEGTSNPNLYWYRQAAGRGLQLLFYSVGIGQISSEVPQNLSASRPQDRQFILSSKKLLLSDSGFYLCAWRMIGEKLFFGSGTQLSVL.

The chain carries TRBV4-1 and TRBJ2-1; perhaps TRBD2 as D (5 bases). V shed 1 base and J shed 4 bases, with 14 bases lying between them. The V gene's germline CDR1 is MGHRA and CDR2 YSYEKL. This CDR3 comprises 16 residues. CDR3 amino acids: CASSQVGQRRYNEQFF. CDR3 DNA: TGCGCCAGCAGCCAAGTTGGCCAGCGGCGGTACAATGAGCAGTTCTTC.

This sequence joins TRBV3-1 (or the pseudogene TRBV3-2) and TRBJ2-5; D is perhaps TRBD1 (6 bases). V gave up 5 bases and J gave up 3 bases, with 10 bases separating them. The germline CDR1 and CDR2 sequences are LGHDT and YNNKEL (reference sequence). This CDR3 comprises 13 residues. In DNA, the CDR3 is TGTGCCAGCAGCTCAGGACAGAAAGAGACCCAGTACTTC. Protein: CASSSGQKETQYF.

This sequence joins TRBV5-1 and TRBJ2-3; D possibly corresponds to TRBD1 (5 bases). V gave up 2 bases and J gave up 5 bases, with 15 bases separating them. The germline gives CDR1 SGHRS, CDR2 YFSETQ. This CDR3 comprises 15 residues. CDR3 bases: TGCGCCAGCAGCTTCTGGGGCCAGGGCAGAGATACGCAGTATTTT. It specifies CASSFWGQGRDTQYF.

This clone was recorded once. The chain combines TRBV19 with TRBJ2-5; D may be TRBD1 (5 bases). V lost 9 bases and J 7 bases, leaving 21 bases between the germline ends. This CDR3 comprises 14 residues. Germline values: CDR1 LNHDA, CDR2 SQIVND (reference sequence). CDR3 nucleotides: TGTGCCAGCTCTCGAACGCAGGGAAGGGGGACCCAGTACTTC. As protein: CASSRTQGRGTQYF.

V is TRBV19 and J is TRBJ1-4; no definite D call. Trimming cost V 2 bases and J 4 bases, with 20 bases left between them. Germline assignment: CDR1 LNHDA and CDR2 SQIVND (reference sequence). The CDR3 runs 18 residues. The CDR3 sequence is CASSISGIFTKYNEKLFF. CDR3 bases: TGTGCCAGTAGTATATCCGGTATCTTCACTAAATATAATGAAAAACTGTTTTTT.

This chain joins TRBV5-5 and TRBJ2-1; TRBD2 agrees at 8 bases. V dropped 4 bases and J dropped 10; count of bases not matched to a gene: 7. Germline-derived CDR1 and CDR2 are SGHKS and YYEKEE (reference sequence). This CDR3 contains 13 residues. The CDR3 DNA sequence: TGTGCCAGCAGCCCCACGGGGGGGGGAGAGCAGTTCTTC. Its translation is CASSPTGGGEQFF.

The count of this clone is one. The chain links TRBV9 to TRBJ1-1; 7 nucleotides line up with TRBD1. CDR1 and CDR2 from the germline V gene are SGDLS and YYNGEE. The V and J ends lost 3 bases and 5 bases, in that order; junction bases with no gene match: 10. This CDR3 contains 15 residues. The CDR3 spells CASSAGRDRGTEAFF. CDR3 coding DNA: TGTGCCAGCAGCGCGGGCCGGGACAGAGGAACTGAAGCTTTCTTT.